Listed below are T cell receptor beta chains from one sample, sequenced in a study of T-cell memory formation after mild COVID-19. MiXCR, run by TCRdb on the 5' RACE reads, gives a single entry per CDR3 protein. The sample carries roughly 340,000 distinct CDR3 sequences, less than 20% recorded once. The sequencing sample was made of PBMCs or a T cell subset sorted from them (not recorded which). The receptor source for this set is a man aged 18 to 35 who had mild COVID-19 (a few samples of this study predate the infection). Cell type and time point are not known. The CDR3 runs from the conserved cysteine through the conserved F or W. The D gene is left open where the match is weak. Some rows have no size entry. The others give once, few or many, or a class for an expanded clone.

abundance: .
j_gene: TRBJ1-3
d_gene: .
v_gene: TRBV4-1
CDR3aa: CASSQNRVAGNTIYF
CDR3nt: TGCGCCAGCAGCCAAAACAGGGTCGCCGGAAACACCATATATTTT

abundance: few
j_gene: TRBJ1-2
d_gene: .
v_gene: TRBV19
CDR3aa: CASSIQGSYGYTF
CDR3nt: TGTGCCAGTAGTATTCAGGGAAGCTATGGCTACACCTTC

abundance: many
j_gene: TRBJ2-2
d_gene: .
v_gene: TRBV6-6
CDR3aa: CASRGGTFEELFF
CDR3nt: TGTGCCAGCAGAGGAGGGACTTTCGAGGAGCTGTTTTTT

abundance: few
j_gene: TRBJ1-1
d_gene: .
v_gene: TRBV6-5
CDR3aa: CASSYSRGAAEAFF
CDR3nt: TGTGCCAGCAGTTACTCGAGGGGCGCGGCTGAAGCTTTCTTT

abundance: few
j_gene: TRBJ2-2
d_gene: TRBD2
v_gene: TRBV6-2/TRBV6-3
CDR3aa: CASSYSNLAGQSGELFF
CDR3nt: TGTGCCAGCAGTTACTCGAATCTAGCGGGGCAGTCCGGGGAGCTGTTTTTT

abundance: few
j_gene: TRBJ1-3
d_gene: .
v_gene: TRBV6-5
CDR3aa: CASSYRGSGTGNTIYF
CDR3nt: TGTGCCAGCAGTTACCGAGGTTCAGGGACCGGAAACACCATATATTTT

abundance: few
j_gene: TRBJ1-1
d_gene: .
v_gene: TRBV12-3/TRBV12-4
CDR3aa: CASSLGLEAFF
CDR3nt: TGTGCCAGCAGTCTAGGTCTTGAAGCTTTCTTT

abundance: .
j_gene: TRBJ1-2
d_gene: .
v_gene: TRBV4-1
CDR3aa: CASSQASVGRANYGYTF
CDR3nt: TGCGCCAGCAGCCAAGCGTCTGTGGGGCGCGCTAACTATGGCTACACCTTC

abundance: .
j_gene: TRBJ2-2
d_gene: .
v_gene: TRBV2
CDR3aa: CASSVDREGTGELFF
CDR3nt: TGTGCCAGCAGTGTTGACAGGGAGGGCACCGGGGAGCTGTTTTTT

abundance: .
j_gene: TRBJ1-6
d_gene: TRBD1
v_gene: TRBV4-1
CDR3aa: CASSQDGDRAYSPLHF
CDR3nt: TGCGCCAGCAGCCAAGACGGGGACAGGGCATATTCACCCCTCCACTTT

abundance: .
j_gene: TRBJ2-7
d_gene: TRBD1
v_gene: TRBV12-5
CDR3aa: CASGDHRQGASYEQYF
CDR3nt: TGTGCTAGTGGCGACCATCGACAGGGGGCTTCCTACGAGCAGTACTTC

abundance: few
j_gene: TRBJ1-5
d_gene: .
v_gene: TRBV4-1
CDR3aa: CASSHRHSNQPQHF
CDR3nt: TGCGCCAGCAGCCATCGCCACTCGAATCAGCCCCAGCATTTT

abundance: many
j_gene: TRBJ2-1
d_gene: .
v_gene: TRBV12-3/TRBV12-4
CDR3aa: CASSLAGGSYNEQFF
CDR3nt: TGTGCCAGCAGTTTAGCGGGGGGTTCCTACAATGAGCAGTTCTTC

abundance: few
j_gene: TRBJ2-3
d_gene: TRBD1
v_gene: TRBV20-1
CDR3aa: CSARDRLSPDTQYF
CDR3nt: TGCAGTGCTAGGGACAGGCTTTCGCCAGATACGCAGTATTTT

abundance: few
j_gene: TRBJ1-1
d_gene: .
v_gene: TRBV5-1
CDR3aa: CASSFTGSQRVF
CDR3nt: TGCGCCAGCAGCTTTACGGGTTCGCAGAGAGTCTTT

abundance: few
j_gene: TRBJ1-1
d_gene: .
v_gene: TRBV6-5
CDR3aa: CASSYSNSGSWGTEAFF
CDR3nt: TGTGCCAGCAGTTACTCGAACTCGGGCAGCTGGGGCACTGAAGCTTTCTTT

abundance: few
j_gene: TRBJ2-1
d_gene: .
v_gene: TRBV6-5
CDR3aa: CASSYSAGTLYNEQFF
CDR3nt: TGTGCCAGCAGTTACTCGGCGGGGACTCTATACAATGAGCAGTTCTTC

abundance: few
j_gene: TRBJ1-1
d_gene: .
v_gene: TRBV12-3/TRBV12-4
CDR3aa: CASSLWDSEAFF
CDR3nt: TGTGCCAGCAGTTTATGGGACTCTGAAGCTTTCTTT

abundance: .
j_gene: TRBJ2-5
d_gene: .
v_gene: TRBV5-4
CDR3aa: CASSDRGYQETQYF
CDR3nt: TGTGCCAGCTCGGACAGAGGGTACCAAGAGACCCAGTACTTC

abundance: .
j_gene: TRBJ2-1
d_gene: .
v_gene: TRBV7-8
CDR3aa: CASNERSFNEQFF
CDR3nt: TGTGCCAGCAATGAGCGGAGTTTCAATGAGCAGTTCTTC

abundance: .
j_gene: TRBJ1-3
d_gene: TRBD1
v_gene: TRBV5-6
CDR3aa: CASSFDRVRGNTIYF
CDR3nt: TGTGCCAGCAGCTTTGACAGGGTCCGTGGAAACACCATATATTTT

abundance: .
j_gene: TRBJ2-5
d_gene: .
v_gene: TRBV6-5
CDR3aa: CATSFVAPGETQYF
CDR3nt: TGTGCCACTAGCTTCGTAGCTCCCGGGGAGACCCAGTACTTC

abundance: .
j_gene: TRBJ2-3
d_gene: .
v_gene: TRBV7-6
CDR3aa: CASSLSAGYTDTQYF
CDR3nt: TGTGCCAGCAGCTTATCGGCCGGATACACAGATACGCAGTATTTT

abundance: few
j_gene: TRBJ1-4
d_gene: .
v_gene: TRBV20-1
CDR3aa: CSARRQINEKLFF
CDR3nt: TGCAGTGCTAGACGGCAGATTAATGAAAAACTGTTTTTT

abundance: many
j_gene: TRBJ2-1
d_gene: .
v_gene: TRBV12-3/TRBV12-4
CDR3aa: CASSAPGPFYNEQFF
CDR3nt: TGTGCCAGCAGTGCTCCGGGCCCCTTTTACAATGAGCAGTTCTTC

abundance: few
j_gene: TRBJ2-7
d_gene: .
v_gene: TRBV5-1
CDR3aa: CASSLLERQDHEQYF
CDR3nt: TGCGCCAGCAGCTTGCTCGAGCGGCAGGATCACGAGCAGTACTTC

abundance: .
j_gene: TRBJ2-5
d_gene: TRBD2
v_gene: TRBV5-1
CDR3aa: CASSWRGADRETQYF
CDR3nt: TGCGCCAGCAGCTGGCGGGGGGCCGATAGAGAGACCCAGTACTTC

abundance: few
j_gene: TRBJ1-6
d_gene: TRBD1
v_gene: TRBV5-1
CDR3aa: CASSFGTGTSSPLHF
CDR3nt: TGCGCCAGCAGCTTCGGGACAGGGACATCGTCACCCCTCCACTTT

abundance: .
j_gene: TRBJ2-2
d_gene: .
v_gene: TRBV4-1
CDR3aa: CASTATGAPTGELFF
CDR3nt: TGCGCCAGCACAGCAACCGGGGCCCCGACCGGGGAGCTGTTTTTT

abundance: .
j_gene: TRBJ2-3
d_gene: .
v_gene: TRBV4-1
CDR3aa: CASSHETGDTQYF
CDR3nt: TGCGCCAGCAGCCATGAGACAGGAGATACGCAGTATTTT

abundance: many
j_gene: TRBJ2-2
d_gene: TRBD2
v_gene: TRBV20-1
CDR3aa: CSARPSGGAGSTGELFF
CDR3nt: TGCAGTGCTCGCCCTAGCGGGGGGGCCGGTAGCACCGGGGAGCTGTTTTTT

abundance: few
j_gene: TRBJ2-1
d_gene: .
v_gene: TRBV7-3
CDR3aa: CASSSDGSSYNEQFF
CDR3nt: TGTGCCAGCAGCTCGGACGGTAGCTCCTACAATGAGCAGTTCTTC

abundance: .
j_gene: TRBJ1-5
d_gene: .
v_gene: TRBV20-1
CDR3aa: CSAKDTLRGNQPQHF
CDR3nt: TGCAGTGCTAAGGACACTTTAAGGGGCAATCAGCCCCAGCATTTT

abundance: .
j_gene: TRBJ2-3
d_gene: TRBD2
v_gene: TRBV7-6
CDR3aa: CASSPREGARGTDTQYF
CDR3nt: TGTGCCAGCAGTCCGCGGGAGGGGGCGCGCGGCACAGATACGCAGTATTTT

abundance: few
j_gene: TRBJ2-5
d_gene: .
v_gene: TRBV11-2
CDR3aa: CASSNDLETQYF
CDR3nt: TGTGCCAGCAGCAATGATCTGGAGACCCAGTACTTC

abundance: .
j_gene: TRBJ2-1
d_gene: TRBD2
v_gene: TRBV5-1
CDR3aa: CASSLRRESYNEQFF
CDR3nt: TGCGCCAGCAGCTTGAGGCGGGAGTCCTACAATGAGCAGTTCTTC

abundance: few
j_gene: TRBJ1-5
d_gene: TRBD1
v_gene: TRBV4-3
CDR3aa: CASSQDLGTEYFSNQPQHF
CDR3nt: TGCGCCAGCAGCCAAGATTTGGGGACAGAATACTTTAGCAATCAGCCCCAGCATTTT

abundance: few
j_gene: TRBJ1-4
d_gene: .
v_gene: TRBV4-2
CDR3aa: CASSQQSGEKLFF
CDR3nt: TGTGCCAGCAGCCAACAGAGCGGTGAAAAACTGTTTTTT

abundance: .
j_gene: TRBJ1-2
d_gene: TRBD1
v_gene: TRBV20-1
CDR3aa: CSAAYRGYGYTF
CDR3nt: TGCAGTGCTGCTTACAGGGGCTATGGCTACACCTTC

abundance: few
j_gene: TRBJ2-1
d_gene: TRBD1
v_gene: TRBV10-2
CDR3aa: CASGDRYNEQFF
CDR3nt: TGCGCCAGCGGGGACAGGTACAATGAGCAGTTCTTC

abundance: .
j_gene: TRBJ1-6
d_gene: .
v_gene: TRBV5-6
CDR3aa: CASIKEGSSSPLHF
CDR3nt: TGTGCCAGCATCAAGGAGGGTAGTAGTTCACCCCTCCACTTT